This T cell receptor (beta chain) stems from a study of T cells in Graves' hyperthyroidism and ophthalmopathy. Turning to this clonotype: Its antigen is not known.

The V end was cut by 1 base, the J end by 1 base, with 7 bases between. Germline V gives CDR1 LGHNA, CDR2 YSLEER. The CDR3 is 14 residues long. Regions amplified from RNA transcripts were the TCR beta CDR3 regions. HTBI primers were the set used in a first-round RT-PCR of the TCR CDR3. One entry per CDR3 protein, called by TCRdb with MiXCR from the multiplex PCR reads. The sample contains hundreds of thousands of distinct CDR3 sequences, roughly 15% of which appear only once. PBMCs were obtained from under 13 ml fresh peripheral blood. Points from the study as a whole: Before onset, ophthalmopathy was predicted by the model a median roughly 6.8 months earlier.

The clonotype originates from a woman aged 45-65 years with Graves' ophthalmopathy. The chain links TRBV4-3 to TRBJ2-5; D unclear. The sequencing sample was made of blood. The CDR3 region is CASSQVYPQETQYF. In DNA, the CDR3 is TGCGCCAGCAGCCAAGTTTACCCCCAAGAGACCCAGTACTTC.